These T cell receptor beta chains were read from a single sample in a study of T cells in Graves' hyperthyroidism and ophthalmopathy. TCRdb used MiXCR to reprocess the multiplex PCR reads, holding one entry per CDR3 protein. This sample has about 420,000 distinct CDR3 sequences, with less than 20% found just once. The sequenced material came from blood. The origin of the receptors is a woman aged 18-29 years with Graves' hyperthyroidism. Each CDR3 is given with its conserved first and last residue. Fields, in order: CDR3 protein, J gene, V gene, CDR3 length.

CDR3: CASIGGGQRYEQYF; J: TRBJ2-7; V: TRBV2; length: 14
CDR3: CSVEAGPGQETQYF; J: TRBJ2-5; V: TRBV29-1; length: 14
CDR3: CSARGSGEQYF; J: TRBJ2-7; V: TRBV20-1; length: 11
CDR3: CASSGRGPSTNEKLFF; J: TRBJ1-4; V: TRBV12-3/TRBV12-4; length: 16
CDR3: CASSLHPREVDTQYF; J: TRBJ2-3; V: TRBV5-4; length: 15
CDR3: CASSLRTSGSLGEQYF; J: TRBJ2-7; V: TRBV18; length: 16
CDR3: CASSKTGLAGDGEQFF; J: TRBJ2-1; V: TRBV9; length: 16
CDR3: CASSYSSGGDSLTEAFF; J: TRBJ1-1; V: TRBV6-2/TRBV6-3; length: 17
CDR3: CAWSDTVSPLHF; J: TRBJ1-6; V: TRBV30; length: 12
CDR3: CAWSARDEQFF; J: TRBJ2-1; V: TRBV30; length: 11
CDR3: CASSIGQDGLGGYTF; J: TRBJ1-2; V: TRBV19; length: 15
CDR3: CASSYQWDYPTEQYF; J: TRBJ2-7; V: TRBV6-1; length: 15
CDR3: CASRRQGSGYTF; J: TRBJ1-2; V: TRBV6-1; length: 12
CDR3: CASSGGGGLGEKLFF; J: TRBJ1-4; V: TRBV2; length: 15
CDR3: CSVCRSLGKTQYF; J: TRBJ2-5; V: TRBV29-1; length: 13
CDR3: CASSSGDEKLFF; J: TRBJ1-4; V: TRBV7-9; length: 12
CDR3: CASSIWTGVDEKLFF; J: TRBJ1-4; V: TRBV5-1; length: 15
CDR3: CAWSVLTYSGANVLTF; J: TRBJ2-6; V: TRBV30; length: 16
CDR3: CASSSLAPSTGELFF; J: TRBJ2-2; V: TRBV12-3/TRBV12-4; length: 15
CDR3: CASSGSTDTQYF; J: TRBJ2-3; V: TRBV7-3; length: 12
CDR3: CASSRLAGGPADEQFF; J: TRBJ2-1; V: TRBV6-1; length: 16
CDR3: CSAIVGQNQETQYF; J: TRBJ2-5; V: TRBV20-1; length: 14
CDR3: CAWSGLGANEQFF; J: TRBJ2-1; V: TRBV30; length: 13
CDR3: CASSGTPGAYEQYF; J: TRBJ2-7; V: TRBV19; length: 14
CDR3: CASSQPSRRSGGQNEQFF; J: TRBJ2-1; V: TRBV6-2/TRBV6-3; length: 18
CDR3: CASSSGGLTNTEAFF; J: TRBJ1-1; V: TRBV6-1; length: 15
CDR3: CASSESPGANEQFF; J: TRBJ2-1; V: TRBV10-1; length: 14
CDR3: CASSPGQGSFKYF; J: TRBJ2-7; V: TRBV27; length: 13
CDR3: CASSGLDSYNQPQHF; J: TRBJ1-5; V: TRBV9; length: 15
CDR3: CASSDWSDRGRHYGYTF; J: TRBJ1-2; V: TRBV12-3/TRBV12-4; length: 17
CDR3: CSARVGTVAGGPDTQYF; J: TRBJ2-3; V: TRBV20-1; length: 17
CDR3: CSVEGGSFGKFF; J: TRBJ2-1; V: TRBV29-1; length: 12
CDR3: CASSFRQGAPTDTQYF; J: TRBJ2-3; V: TRBV7-9; length: 16
CDR3: CASMTGVGYGYTF; J: TRBJ1-2; V: TRBV12-3/TRBV12-4; length: 13
CDR3: CASSPPGGGPWYGYTF; J: TRBJ1-2; V: TRBV18; length: 16
CDR3: CSARAGGTNNEKLFF; J: TRBJ1-4; V: TRBV20-1; length: 15
CDR3: CASSSTTGYRPYGYTF; J: TRBJ1-2; V: TRBV12-3/TRBV12-4; length: 16
CDR3: CASRPYAQGRYNEQFF; J: TRBJ2-1; V: TRBV11-2; length: 16
CDR3: CASSDPGGPKNIQYF; J: TRBJ2-4; V: TRBV2; length: 15
CDR3: CASSVIVGGEKLFF; J: TRBJ1-4; V: TRBV7-8; length: 14
CDR3: CSARDFRGTSAYTQYF; J: TRBJ2-3; V: TRBV20-1; length: 16
CDR3: CSALPLTSGGRTSTDTQYF; J: TRBJ2-3; V: TRBV20-1; length: 19
CDR3: CASSLFGPDTQYF; J: TRBJ2-3; V: TRBV7-3; length: 13
CDR3: CSARGVGWGTGELFF; J: TRBJ2-2; V: TRBV20-1; length: 15
CDR3: CASSLALGVHEQYF; J: TRBJ2-7; V: TRBV11-2; length: 14
CDR3: CASRGLAGELGEQFF; J: TRBJ2-1; V: TRBV5-1; length: 15